The present TCR beta chain was sequenced within a study of blood T cell repertoires in COVID-19. Study in general: Sample material is recorded as cDNA or gDNA derived from T cells, B-cell-depleted T cells, or PBMCs.

Authors' data handling: Reference gene primer amplification yielded estimated nucleated cell counts. Data came from immunoSEQ multiplex PCR; TCRdb stores just in-frame clones and leaves some out. V, J and clone size were drawn from that table, and D and trimming were deduced from the DNA. The sample holds about 72,000 clones, 85% to 90% seen once. Deletions cut 0 bases from V and 0 bases from J, with 8 bases between. Per germline, CDR1 MNHEY and CDR2 SMNVEV (reference sequence). The CDR3 is 16 residues long. The TCR was taken from a man in his 70s with active or convalescent COVID-19. The V and J genes are TRBV27 and TRBJ1-4; no firm D call. Sequencing used peripheral blood. DNA of the CDR3: TGTGCCAGCAGTTTATCGGGCACCGCAACTAATGAAAAACTGTTTTTT. It codes for CASSLSGTATNEKLFF.